Sequencing of this T cell receptor beta chain was carried out in a study of technical replicates of blood from several donors. This clone was seen a handful of times. The repertoire was sequenced with immunoSEQ multiplex PCR; TCRdb's copy has only in-frame clones and lacks some. The table records under 95,000 clones, around 91% of them present only once. V lost 6 bases, J lost 4 bases, and 23 bases lay in between. Germline V CDR1 and CDR2: SQVTM, ANQGSEA. This CDR3 region has 16 residues. The V and J genes are TRBV29-1 and TRBJ2-3; D gene uncertain. The receptor was isolated from a human donor in good health. Some clones in this sample may be carry-over from other donors' samples. What was sequenced was T cells isolated from PBMCs. The CDR3 region has the DNA TGCAGCGTAGTCGCCCGAAGCCAGCGAGGAGCAGATACGCAGTATTTT. The encoded protein is CSVVARSQRGADTQYF.